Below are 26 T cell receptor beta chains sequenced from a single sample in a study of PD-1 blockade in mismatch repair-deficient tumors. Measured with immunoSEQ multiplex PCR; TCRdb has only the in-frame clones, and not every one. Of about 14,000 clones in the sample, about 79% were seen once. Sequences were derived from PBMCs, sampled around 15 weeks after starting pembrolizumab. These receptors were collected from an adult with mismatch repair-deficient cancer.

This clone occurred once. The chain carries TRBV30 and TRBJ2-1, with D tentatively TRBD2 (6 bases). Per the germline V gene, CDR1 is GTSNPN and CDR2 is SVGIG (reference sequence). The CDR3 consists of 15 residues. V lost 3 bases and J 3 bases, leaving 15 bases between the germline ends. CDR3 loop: CAWRWAGRDYNEQFF. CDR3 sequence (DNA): TGTGCCTGGAGGTGGGCGGGACGGGACTACAATGAGCAGTTCTTC. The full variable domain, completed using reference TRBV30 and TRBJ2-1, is SQTIHQWPATLVQPVGSPLSLECTVEGTSNPNLYWYRQAAGRGLQLLFYSVGIGQISSEVPQNLSASRPQDRQFILSSKKLLLSDSGFYLCAWRWAGRDYNEQFFGPGTRLTVL.

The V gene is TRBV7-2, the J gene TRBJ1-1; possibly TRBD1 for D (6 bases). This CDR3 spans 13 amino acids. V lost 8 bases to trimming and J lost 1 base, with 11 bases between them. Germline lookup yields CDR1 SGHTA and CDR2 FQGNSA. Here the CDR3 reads CASLGQWNTEAFF. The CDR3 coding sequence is TGTGCCAGCTTAGGACAGTGGAACACTGAAGCTTTCTTT.

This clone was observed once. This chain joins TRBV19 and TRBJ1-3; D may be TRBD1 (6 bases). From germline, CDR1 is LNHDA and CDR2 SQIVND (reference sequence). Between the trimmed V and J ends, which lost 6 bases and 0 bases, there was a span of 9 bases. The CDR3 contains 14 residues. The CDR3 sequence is CASRPQGSGNTIYF. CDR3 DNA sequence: TGTGCCAGTAGACCACAGGGCTCTGGAAACACCATATATTTT.

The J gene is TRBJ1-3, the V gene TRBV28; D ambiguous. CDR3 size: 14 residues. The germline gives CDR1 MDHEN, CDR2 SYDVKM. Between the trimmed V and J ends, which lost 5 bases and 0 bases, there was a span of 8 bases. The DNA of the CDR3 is TGTGCCAGCAGTATGATAGCCTCTGGAAACACCATATATTTT. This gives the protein CASSMIASGNTIYF.

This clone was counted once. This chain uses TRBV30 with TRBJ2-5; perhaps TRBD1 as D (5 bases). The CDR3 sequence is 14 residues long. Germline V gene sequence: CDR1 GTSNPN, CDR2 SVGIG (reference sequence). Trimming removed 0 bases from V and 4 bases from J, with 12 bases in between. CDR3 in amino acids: CAWSVSGMRETQYF. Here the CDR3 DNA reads TGTGCCTGGAGTGTGTCAGGGATGCGAGAGACCCAGTACTTC.

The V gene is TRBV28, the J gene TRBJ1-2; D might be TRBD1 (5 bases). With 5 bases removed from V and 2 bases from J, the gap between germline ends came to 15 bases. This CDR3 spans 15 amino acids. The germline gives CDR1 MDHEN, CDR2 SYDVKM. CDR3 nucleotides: TGTGCCAGCAGTCTTGGACGGGGGGGGAACTATGGCTACACCTTC. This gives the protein CASSLGRGGNYGYTF.

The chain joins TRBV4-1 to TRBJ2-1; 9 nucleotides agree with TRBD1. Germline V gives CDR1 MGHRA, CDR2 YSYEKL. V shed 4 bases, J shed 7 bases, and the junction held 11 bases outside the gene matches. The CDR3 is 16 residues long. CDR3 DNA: TGCGCCAGCAGCCCCATCATGGGGACAGGGTCTAATGAGCAGTTCTTC. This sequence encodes CASSPIMGTGSNEQFF.

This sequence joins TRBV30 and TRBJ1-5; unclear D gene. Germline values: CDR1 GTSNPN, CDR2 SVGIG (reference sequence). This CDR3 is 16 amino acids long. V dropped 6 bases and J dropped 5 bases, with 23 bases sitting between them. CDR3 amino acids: CACTPPGIHWHQPQHF. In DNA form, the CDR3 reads TGTGCCTGCACCCCCCCCGGGATCCATTGGCATCAGCCCCAGCATTTT.

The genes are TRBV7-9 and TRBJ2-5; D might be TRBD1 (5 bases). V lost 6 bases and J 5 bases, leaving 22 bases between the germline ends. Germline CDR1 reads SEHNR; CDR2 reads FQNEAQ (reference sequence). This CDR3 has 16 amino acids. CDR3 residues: CASSSLSGAQGETQYF. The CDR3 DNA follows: TGTGCCAGCAGTTCCCTAAGTGGGGCCCAAGGGGAGACCCAGTACTTC.

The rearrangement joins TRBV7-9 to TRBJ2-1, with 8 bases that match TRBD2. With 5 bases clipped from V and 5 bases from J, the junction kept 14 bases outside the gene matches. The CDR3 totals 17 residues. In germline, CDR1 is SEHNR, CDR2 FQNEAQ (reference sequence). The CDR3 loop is CASSPGWGGRTNNEQFF. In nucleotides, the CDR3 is TGTGCCAGCAGCCCCGGCTGGGGCGGGAGGACCAACAATGAGCAGTTCTTC.

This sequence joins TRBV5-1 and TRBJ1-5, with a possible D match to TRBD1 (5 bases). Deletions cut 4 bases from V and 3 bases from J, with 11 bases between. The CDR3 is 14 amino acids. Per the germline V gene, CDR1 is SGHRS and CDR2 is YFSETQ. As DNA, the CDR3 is TGCGCCAGCAGCCCGCAGGGCCCCAATCAGCCCCAGCATTTT. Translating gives CASSPQGPNQPQHF.

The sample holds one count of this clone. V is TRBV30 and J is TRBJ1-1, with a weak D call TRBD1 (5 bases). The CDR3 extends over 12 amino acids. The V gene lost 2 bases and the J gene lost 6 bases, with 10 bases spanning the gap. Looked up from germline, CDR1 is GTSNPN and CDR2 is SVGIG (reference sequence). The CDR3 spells CAWSPGGAEAFF. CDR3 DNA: TGTGCCTGGAGTCCGGGAGGGGCTGAAGCTTTCTTT. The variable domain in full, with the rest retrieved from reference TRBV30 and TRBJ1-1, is SQTIHQWPATLVQPVGSPLSLECTVEGTSNPNLYWYRQAAGRGLQLLFYSVGIGQISSEVPQNLSASRPQDRQFILSSKKLLLSDSGFYLCAWSPGGAEAFFGQGTRLTVV.

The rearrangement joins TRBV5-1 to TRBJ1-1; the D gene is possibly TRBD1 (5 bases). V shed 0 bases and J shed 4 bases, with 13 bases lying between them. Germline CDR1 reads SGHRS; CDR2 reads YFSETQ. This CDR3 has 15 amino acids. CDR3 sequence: CASSLDRGATTEAFF. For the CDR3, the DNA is TGCGCCAGCAGCTTGGATCGTGGGGCTACCACTGAAGCTTTCTTT.

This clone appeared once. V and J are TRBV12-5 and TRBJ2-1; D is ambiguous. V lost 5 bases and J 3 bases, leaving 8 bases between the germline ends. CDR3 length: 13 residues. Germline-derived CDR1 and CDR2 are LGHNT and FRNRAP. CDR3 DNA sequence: TGTGCTAGTGGTCCGAACAGCTACAATGAGCAGTTCTTC. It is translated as CASGPNSYNEQFF.

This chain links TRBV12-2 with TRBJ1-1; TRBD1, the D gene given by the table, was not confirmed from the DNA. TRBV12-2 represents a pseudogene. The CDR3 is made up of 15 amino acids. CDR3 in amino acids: CASRCYRVLNTEAFF. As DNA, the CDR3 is TGTGCAAGTCGCTGTTACAGGGTTCTGAACACTGAAGCTTTCTTT.

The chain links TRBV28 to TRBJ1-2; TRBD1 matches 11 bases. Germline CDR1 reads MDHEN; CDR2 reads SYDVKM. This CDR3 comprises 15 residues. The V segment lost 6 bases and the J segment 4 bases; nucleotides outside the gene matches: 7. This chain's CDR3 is CASRPGTGGLYGYTF. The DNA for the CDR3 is TGTGCCAGCAGACCCGGGACAGGGGGACTCTATGGCTACACCTTC.

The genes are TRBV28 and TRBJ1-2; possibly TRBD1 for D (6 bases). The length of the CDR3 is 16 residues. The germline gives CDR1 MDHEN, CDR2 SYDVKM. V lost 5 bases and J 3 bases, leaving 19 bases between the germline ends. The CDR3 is CASSASGQTKYYGYTF. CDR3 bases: TGTGCCAGCAGTGCCTCCGGACAGACGAAATACTATGGCTACACCTTC.

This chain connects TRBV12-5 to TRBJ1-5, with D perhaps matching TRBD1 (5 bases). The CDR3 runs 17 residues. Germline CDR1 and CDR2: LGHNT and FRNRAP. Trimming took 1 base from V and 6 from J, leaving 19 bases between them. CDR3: CASGLAYQPGTGQPQHF. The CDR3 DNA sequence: TGTGCTAGTGGTTTGGCTTACCAGCCCGGAACAGGTCAGCCCCAGCATTTT.

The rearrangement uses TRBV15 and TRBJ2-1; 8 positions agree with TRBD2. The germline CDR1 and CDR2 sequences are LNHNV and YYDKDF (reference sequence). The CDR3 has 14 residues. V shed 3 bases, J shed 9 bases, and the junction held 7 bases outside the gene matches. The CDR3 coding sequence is TGTGCCACCAGCAGCGGGGGGGGACGAATTGAGCAGTTCTTC. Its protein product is CATSSGGGRIEQFF.

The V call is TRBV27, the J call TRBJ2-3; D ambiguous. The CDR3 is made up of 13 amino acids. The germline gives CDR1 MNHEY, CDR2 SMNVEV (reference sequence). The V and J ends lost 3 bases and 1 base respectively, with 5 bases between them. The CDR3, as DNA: TGTGCCAGCAGTTTCCCAGGCACAGATACGCAGTATTTT. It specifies CASSFPGTDTQYF.

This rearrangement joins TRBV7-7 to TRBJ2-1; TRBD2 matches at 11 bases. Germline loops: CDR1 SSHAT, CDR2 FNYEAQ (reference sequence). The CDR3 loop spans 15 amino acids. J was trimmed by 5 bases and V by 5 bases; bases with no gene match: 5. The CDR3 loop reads CASSTLAGADNEQFF. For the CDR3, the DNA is TGTGCCAGCAGCACACTAGCGGGAGCCGACAATGAGCAGTTCTTC.

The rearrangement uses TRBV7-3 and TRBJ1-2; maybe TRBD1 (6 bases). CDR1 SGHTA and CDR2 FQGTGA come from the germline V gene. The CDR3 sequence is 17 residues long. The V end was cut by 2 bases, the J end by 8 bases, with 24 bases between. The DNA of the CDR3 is TGTGCCAGCAGCTTATGGCCGGGGGGGCCAGGCAGCGCGGGCTACACCTTC. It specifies CASSLWPGGPGSAGYTF.

This chain's CDR3 is CASSSGLGRGTDTQYF. The CDR3 nucleotides read TGTGCCAGCAGCTCCGGACTAGGGAGGGGCACAGATACGCAGTATTTT. The chain employs TRBV7-2 and TRBJ2-3; 7 nucleotides align to TRBD2. This CDR3 spans 16 amino acids. From germline, CDR1 is SGHTA and CDR2 FQGNSA. V lost 4 bases to trimming and J lost 1 base; unmatched junction nucleotides: 8.

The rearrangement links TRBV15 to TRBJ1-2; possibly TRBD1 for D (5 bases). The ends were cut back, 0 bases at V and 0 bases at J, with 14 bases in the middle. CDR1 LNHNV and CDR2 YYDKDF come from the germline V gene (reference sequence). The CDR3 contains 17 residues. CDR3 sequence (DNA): TGTGCCACCAGCAGAGACGGACGGGGGAGTGCTAACTATGGCTACACCTTC. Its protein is CATSRDGRGSANYGYTF.

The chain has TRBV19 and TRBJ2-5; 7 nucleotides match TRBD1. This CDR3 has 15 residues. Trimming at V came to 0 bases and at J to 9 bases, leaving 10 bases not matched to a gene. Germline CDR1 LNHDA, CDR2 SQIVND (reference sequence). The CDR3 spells CASSIDLSYTGAQYF. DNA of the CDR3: TGTGCCAGTAGTATAGATCTCAGCTATACAGGGGCCCAGTACTTC. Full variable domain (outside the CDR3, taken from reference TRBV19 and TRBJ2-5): DGGITQSPKYLFRKEGQNVTLSCEQNLNHDAMYWYRQDPGQGLRLIYYSQIVNDFQKGDIAEGYSVSREKKESFPLTVTSAQKNPTAFYLCASSIDLSYTGAQYFGPGTRLLVL.

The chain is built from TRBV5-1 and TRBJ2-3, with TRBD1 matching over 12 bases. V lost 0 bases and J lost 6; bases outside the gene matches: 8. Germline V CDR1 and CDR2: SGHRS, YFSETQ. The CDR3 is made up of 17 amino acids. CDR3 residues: CASSLEGTGGLPDTQYF. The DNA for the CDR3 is TGCGCCAGCAGCTTGGAAGGGACAGGGGGCCTTCCGGATACGCAGTATTTT.